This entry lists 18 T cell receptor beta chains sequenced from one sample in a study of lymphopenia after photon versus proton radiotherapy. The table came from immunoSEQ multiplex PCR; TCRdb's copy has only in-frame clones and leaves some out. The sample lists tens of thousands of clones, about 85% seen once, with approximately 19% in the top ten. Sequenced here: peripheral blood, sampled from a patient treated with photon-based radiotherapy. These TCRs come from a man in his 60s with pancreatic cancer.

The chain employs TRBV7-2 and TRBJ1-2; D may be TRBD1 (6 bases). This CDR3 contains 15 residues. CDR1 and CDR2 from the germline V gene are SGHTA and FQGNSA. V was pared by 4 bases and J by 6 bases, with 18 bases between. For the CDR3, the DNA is TGTGCCAGCAGCTCAAAAATAACAGGGAGGGATGGCTACACCTTC. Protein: CASSSKITGRDGYTF.

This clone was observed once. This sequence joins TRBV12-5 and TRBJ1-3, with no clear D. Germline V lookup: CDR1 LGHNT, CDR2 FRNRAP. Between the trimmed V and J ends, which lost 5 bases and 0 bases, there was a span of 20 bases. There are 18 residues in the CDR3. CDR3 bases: TGTGCTAGTGGTACCCGAAGGGAGATCTTGATCTCTGGAAACACCATATATTTT. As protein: CASGTRREILISGNTIYF. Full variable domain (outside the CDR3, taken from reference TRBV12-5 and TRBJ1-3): DARVTQTPRHKVTEMGQEVTMRCQPILGHNTVFWYRQTMMQGLELLAYFRNRAPLDDSGMPKDRFSAEMPDATLATLKIQPSEPRDSAVYFCASGTRREILISGNTIYFGEGSWLTVV.

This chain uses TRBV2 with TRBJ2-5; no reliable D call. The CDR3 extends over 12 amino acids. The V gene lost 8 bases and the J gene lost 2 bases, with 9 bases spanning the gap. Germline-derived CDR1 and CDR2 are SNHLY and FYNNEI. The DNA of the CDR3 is TGTGCCAGCTTCAAACAGCAAGAGACCCAGTACTTC. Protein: CASFKQQETQYF. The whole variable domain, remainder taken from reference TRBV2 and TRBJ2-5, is EPEVTQTPSHQVTQMGQEVILRCVPISNHLYFYWYRQILGQKVEFLVSFYNNEISEKSEIFDDQFSVERPDGSNFTLKIRSTKLEDSAMYFCASFKQQETQYFGPGTRLLVL.

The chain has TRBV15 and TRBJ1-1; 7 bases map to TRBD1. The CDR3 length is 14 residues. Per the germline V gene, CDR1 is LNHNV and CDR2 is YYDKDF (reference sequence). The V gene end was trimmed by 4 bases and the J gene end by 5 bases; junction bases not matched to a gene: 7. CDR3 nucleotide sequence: TGTGCCACCAGCAATCCAGGGGGGCGTACTGAAGCTTTCTTT. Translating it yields CATSNPGGRTEAFF.

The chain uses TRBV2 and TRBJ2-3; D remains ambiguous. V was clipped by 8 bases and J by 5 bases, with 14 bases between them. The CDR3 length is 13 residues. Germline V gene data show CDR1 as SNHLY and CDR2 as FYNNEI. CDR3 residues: CASSFLGRDTQYF. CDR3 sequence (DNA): TGTGCCAGCTCTTTTCTAGGGCGAGATACGCAGTATTTT.

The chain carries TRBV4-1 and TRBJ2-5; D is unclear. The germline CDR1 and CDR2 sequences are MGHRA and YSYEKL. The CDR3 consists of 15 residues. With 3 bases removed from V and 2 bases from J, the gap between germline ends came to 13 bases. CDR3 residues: CASSQGLTEQETQYF. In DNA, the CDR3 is TGCGCCAGCAGCCAGGGCTTGACGGAACAAGAGACCCAGTACTTC.

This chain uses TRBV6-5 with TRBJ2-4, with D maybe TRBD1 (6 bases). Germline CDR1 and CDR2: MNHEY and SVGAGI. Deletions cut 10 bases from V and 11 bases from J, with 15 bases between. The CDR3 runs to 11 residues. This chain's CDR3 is CATARGRLQYF. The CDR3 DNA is TGTGCCACTGCCAGGGGTCGCCTTCAGTACTTC.

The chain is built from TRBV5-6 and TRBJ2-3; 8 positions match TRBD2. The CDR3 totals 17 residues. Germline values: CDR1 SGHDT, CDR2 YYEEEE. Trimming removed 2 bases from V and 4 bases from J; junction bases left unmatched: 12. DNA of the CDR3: TGTGCCAGCAGCTTAGTGTCGCGGGGGGCCGGGCCAGATACGCAGTATTTT. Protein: CASSLVSRGAGPDTQYF. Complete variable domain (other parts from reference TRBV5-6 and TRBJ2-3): DAGVTQSPTHLIKTRGQQVTLRCSPKSGHDTVSWYQQALGQGPQFIFQYYEEEERQRGNFPDRFSGHQFPNYSSELNVNALLLGDSALYLCASSLVSRGAGPDTQYFGPGTRLTVL.

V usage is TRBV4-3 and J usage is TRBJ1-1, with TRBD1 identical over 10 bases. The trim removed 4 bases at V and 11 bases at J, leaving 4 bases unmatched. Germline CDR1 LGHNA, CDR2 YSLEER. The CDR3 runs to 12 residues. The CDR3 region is CASSPRQGAAFF. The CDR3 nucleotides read TGCGCCAGCAGCCCAAGACAGGGGGCGGCTTTCTTT.

CDR3 amino acids: CASSRTGSGPQHF. In nucleotides, the CDR3 is TGTGCCAGCAGTAGGACAGGGAGCGGGCCCCAGCATTTT. The chain has TRBV6-5 and TRBJ1-5; 8 positions match TRBD1. This CDR3 has 13 amino acids. Germline V gene data show CDR1 as MNHEY and CDR2 as SVGAGI. J lost 9 bases, V lost 5 bases, and 6 bases had no gene match.

This chain's CDR3 is CASSIIRGTYNEQFF. Written as DNA, the CDR3 is TGTGCCAGTAGTATAATCCGGGGGACCTACAATGAGCAGTTCTTC. The V gene is TRBV19, the J gene TRBJ2-1; the D gene is possibly TRBD2 (6 bases). V lost 2 bases and J 2 bases, leaving 10 bases between the germline ends. CDR3 length: 15 residues. Germline V gene sequence: CDR1 LNHDA, CDR2 SQIVND (reference sequence).

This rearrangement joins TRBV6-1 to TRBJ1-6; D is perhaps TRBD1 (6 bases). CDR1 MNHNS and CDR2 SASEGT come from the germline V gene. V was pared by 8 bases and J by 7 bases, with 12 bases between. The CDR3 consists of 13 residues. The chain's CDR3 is CASGQGSNSPLHF. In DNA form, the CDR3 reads TGTGCCAGCGGGCAGGGGTCAAATTCACCCCTCCACTTT.

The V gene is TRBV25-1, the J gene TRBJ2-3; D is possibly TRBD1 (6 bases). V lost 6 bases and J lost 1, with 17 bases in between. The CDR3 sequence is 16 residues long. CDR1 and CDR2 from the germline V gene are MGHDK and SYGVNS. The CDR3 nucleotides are TGTGCCAGCAGGGACAGCAGTTTGGGTGGCACAGATACGCAGTATTTT. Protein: CASRDSSLGGTDTQYF.

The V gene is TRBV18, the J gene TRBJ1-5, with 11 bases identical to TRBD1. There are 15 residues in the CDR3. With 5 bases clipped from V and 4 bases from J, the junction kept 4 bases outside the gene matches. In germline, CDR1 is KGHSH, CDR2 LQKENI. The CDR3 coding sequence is TGTGCCAGCTCAGAAGGGACAGGGGGGAATCAGCCCCAGCATTTT. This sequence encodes CASSEGTGGNQPQHF.

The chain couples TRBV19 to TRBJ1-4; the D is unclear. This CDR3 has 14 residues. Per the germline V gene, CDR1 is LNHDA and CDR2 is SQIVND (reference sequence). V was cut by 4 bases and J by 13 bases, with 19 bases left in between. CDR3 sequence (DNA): TGTGCCAGTAGTAATAGCGCAGCTACGATTCGACTGTTTTTT. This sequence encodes CASSNSAATIRLFF.

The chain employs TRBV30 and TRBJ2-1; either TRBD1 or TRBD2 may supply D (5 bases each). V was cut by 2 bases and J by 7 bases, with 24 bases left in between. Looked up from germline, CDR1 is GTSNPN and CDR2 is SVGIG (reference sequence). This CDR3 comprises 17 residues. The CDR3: CAWSPPRVSSQGNEQFF. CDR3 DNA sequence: TGTGCCTGGAGTCCCCCCCGGGTCTCTAGCCAGGGAAATGAGCAGTTCTTC. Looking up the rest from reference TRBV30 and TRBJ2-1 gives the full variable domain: SQTIHQWPATLVQPVGSPLSLECTVEGTSNPNLYWYRQAAGRGLQLLFYSVGIGQISSEVPQNLSASRPQDRQFILSSKKLLLSDSGFYLCAWSPPRVSSQGNEQFFGPGTRLTVL.

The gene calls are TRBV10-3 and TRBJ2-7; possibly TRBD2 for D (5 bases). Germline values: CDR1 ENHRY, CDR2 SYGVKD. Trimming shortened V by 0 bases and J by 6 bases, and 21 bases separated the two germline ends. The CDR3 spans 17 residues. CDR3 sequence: CAISESPPMQARGEQYF. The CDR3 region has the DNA TGTGCCATCAGTGAGTCCCCCCCCATGCAGGCCCGGGGCGAGCAGTACTTC.

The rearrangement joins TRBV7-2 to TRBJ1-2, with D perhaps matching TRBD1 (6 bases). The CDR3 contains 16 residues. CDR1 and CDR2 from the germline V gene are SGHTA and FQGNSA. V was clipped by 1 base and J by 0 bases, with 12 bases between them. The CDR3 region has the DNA TGTGCCAGCAGCTTAGTCCCTGGACAGACTAACTATGGCTACACCTTC. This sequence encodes CASSLVPGQTNYGYTF.